This is a list of T cell receptor beta chains from one sample in a study of cytomegalovirus exposure and HLA in healthy donors. Assay: immunoSEQ multiplex PCR; the TCRdb copy retains only in-frame clones and omits some. The data show about 130,000 clones, with 90% seen just once and under 8% held by the top ten. Specimen: PBMCs. These receptors were obtained from a woman younger than 45 in good health and CMV-seropositive. Each CDR3 is given with its conserved first and last residue. D genes are given only for firm matches. A row's size may be missing; if present it is once, few, many or a size class.

J,D,size,V,CDR3,DNA
TRBJ1-5,-,-,TRBV6-6,CASSYPLGEPQHF,TGTGCCAGCAGTTACCCGCTAGGGGAACCCCAGCATTTT
TRBJ1-2,-,once,TRBV18,CASSPRTQGTNYGYTF,TGTGCCAGCTCACCAAGGACGCAGGGCACTAACTATGGCTACACCTTC
TRBJ1-1,TRBD1,-,TRBV6-5,CASSYSGQMNTEAFF,TGTGCCAGCAGTTACTCGGGACAGATGAACACTGAAGCTTTCTTT
TRBJ2-5,TRBD1,few,TRBV13,CASSFGDRGETQYF,TGTGCCAGCTCTTTTGGGGACAGAGGAGAGACCCAGTACTTC
TRBJ2-5,TRBD1,-,TRBV18,CASFPGQGKETQYF,TGTGCCAGCTTCCCCGGACAGGGTAAAGAGACCCAGTACTTC
TRBJ2-5,-,-,TRBV2,CASGGGGETQYF,TGTGCCTCCGGGGGAGGGGGAGAGACCCAGTACTTC
TRBJ2-7,-,-,TRBV21-1,CASSKGGRGQTYEQYF,TGTGCCAGCAGCAAAGGGGGCAGGGGGCAAACCTACGAGCAGTACTTC
TRBJ1-4,TRBD1,-,TRBV2,CASTRHTGQGDEKLFF,TGTGCCAGCACGCGCCACACCGGACAGGGGGATGAAAAACTGTTTTTT
TRBJ2-3,-,-,TRBV27,CASRTHRESADTQYF,TGTGCCAGTCGAACACACAGGGAGAGCGCAGATACGCAGTATTTT
TRBJ2-5,-,-,TRBV28,CASSSPYQETQYF,TGTGCCAGCAGTTCCCCTTACCAAGAGACCCAGTACTTC
TRBJ2-2,TRBD1,-,TRBV2,CASSSGTGGTGELFF,TGTGCCAGCAGCTCCGGGACAGGGGGCACCGGGGAGCTGTTTTTT
TRBJ2-3,TRBD2,-,TRBV6-4,CASSELASGVTDTQYF,TGTGCCAGCAGTGAACTGGCTAGCGGGGTCACAGATACGCAGTATTTT
TRBJ1-2,TRBD1,once,TRBV2,CASNARTGHGYTF,TGTGCCAGCAACGCCCGGACAGGCCACGGCTACACCTTC
TRBJ2-5,TRBD1,few,TRBV5-1,CASSFGGTGGETQYF,TGCGCCAGCAGCTTTGGAGGGACAGGGGGAGAGACCCAGTACTTC
TRBJ2-7,-,-,TRBV11-2,CASSLRAGGIYEQYF,TGTGCCAGCAGCTTAAGGGCCGGAGGGATTTACGAGCAGTACTTC
TRBJ2-7,-,-,TRBV6-1,CASSEADSFYEQYF,TGTGCCAGCAGTGAAGCGGACAGTTTCTACGAGCAGTACTTC
TRBJ1-1,TRBD1,-,TRBV27,CASSLHTGDTEAFF,TGTGCCAGCAGTTTACATACAGGGGACACTGAAGCTTTCTTT
TRBJ1-4,-,once,TRBV4-1,CASSLPGVTNEKLFF,TGCGCCAGCAGCCTTCCAGGGGTGACTAATGAAAAACTGTTTTTT
TRBJ1-5,-,-,TRBV27,CARRSIQQGPGGQPQHF,TGTGCCAGGCGATCCATTCAACAGGGTCCCGGCGGACAGCCCCAGCATTTT
TRBJ2-7,-,-,TRBV28,CASSLWTVSSYEQYF,TGTGCCAGCAGTTTATGGACAGTTAGTTCCTACGAGCAGTACTTC
TRBJ2-1,-,-,TRBV2,CASSEGTHPFF,TGTGCCAGCAGTGAGGGGACTCATCCGTTCTTC
TRBJ1-2,-,-,TRBV6-6,CASTDYGAGYTF,TGTGCCAGTACGGATTATGGGGCTGGCTACACCTTC
TRBJ2-7,-,-,TRBV4-2,CASSQEETGAYEQYF,TGTGCCAGCAGCCAAGAGGAGACGGGGGCCTACGAGCAGTACTTC
TRBJ2-7,TRBD2,-,TRBV27,CASSPGTSGYEQYF,TGTGCCAGCAGTCCAGGGACTAGTGGTTACGAGCAGTACTTC
TRBJ2-7,-,-,TRBV6-6,CASSYDRPSYEQYF,TGTGCCAGCAGTTACGACAGGCCCTCCTACGAGCAGTACTTC
TRBJ1-2,-,once,TRBV28,CASMVPGDYGYTF,TGTGCCAGCATGGTCCCAGGGGACTATGGCTACACCTTC
TRBJ1-1,-,-,TRBV27,CASSLSQGGTEAFF,TGTGCCAGCAGTTTGTCACAGGGAGGGACTGAAGCTTTCTTT
TRBJ2-1,-,-,TRBV9,CASSPGLNNEQFF,TGTGCCAGCAGCCCGGGACTTAACAATGAGCAGTTCTTC
TRBJ1-1,-,-,TRBV5-1,CASSLESTGTEAFF,TGCGCCAGCAGCTTGGAGAGTACAGGGACTGAAGCTTTCTTT
TRBJ2-1,-,-,TRBV9,CASSVGGAVSVYNEQFF,TGTGCCAGCAGCGTAGGGGGAGCGGTTTCGGTGTACAATGAGCAGTTCTTC
TRBJ2-1,TRBD2,once,TRBV18,CASSPGLAVNNEQFF,TGTGCCAGCTCACCGGGACTAGCGGTGAACAATGAGCAGTTCTTC
TRBJ2-1,-,-,TRBV6-6,CASSSQGGSYNEQFF,TGTGCCAGCAGTTCCCAGGGGGGCTCCTACAATGAGCAGTTCTTC
TRBJ2-7,-,-,TRBV19,CASSLSDSYEQYF,TGTGCCAGTAGTCTCTCGGACAGCTACGAGCAGTACTTC
TRBJ2-7,-,few,TRBV7-8,CASSPFLVAGSYSYEQYF,TGTGCCAGCAGCCCCTTTCTGGTCGCCGGGAGTTATTCCTACGAGCAGTACTTC
TRBJ1-5,-,-,TRBV6-1,CASSDTRAQIGNQPQHF,TGTGCCAGCAGTGATACCAGGGCGCAGATTGGCAATCAGCCCCAGCATTTT
TRBJ2-7,-,-,TRBV2,CASKYTGLREQYF,TGTGCCAGCAAATATACGGGGTTGCGTGAGCAGTACTTC
TRBJ1-2,-,-,TRBV28,CASSAPGVSYGYTF,TGTGCCAGCAGTGCCCCGGGGGTTAGCTATGGCTACACCTTC
TRBJ2-3,-,-,TRBV13,CASSLGVAEKGDTQYF,TGTGCCAGCAGCTTAGGAGTAGCGGAAAAGGGAGATACGCAGTATTTT
TRBJ1-2,-,-,TRBV7-2,CASSLRGDYGYTF,TGTGCCAGCAGCTTACGGGGGGATTATGGCTACACCTTC
TRBJ2-2,-,-,TRBV5-1,CASSLVPGVAGELFF,TGCGCCAGCAGCTTGGTTCCCGGGGTAGCCGGGGAGCTGTTTTTT
TRBJ1-1,-,-,TRBV6-1,CASSYDRGGDTEAFF,TGTGCCAGCAGCTACGATCGGGGGGGGGACACTGAAGCTTTCTTT
TRBJ2-7,-,once,TRBV4-1,CASSRLPLKITPYEQYF,TGCGCCAGCAGCCGCCTGCCACTTAAAATTACGCCCTACGAGCAGTACTTC
TRBJ2-3,TRBD1,-,TRBV11-3,CASSLDSTGAGRDTQYF,TGTGCCAGCAGCTTAGACTCCACAGGGGCAGGGAGAGATACGCAGTATTTT
TRBJ2-1,TRBD2,-,TRBV7-2,CASSIAGGRYNEQFF,TGTGCCAGCAGCATTGCGGGGGGGCGATACAATGAGCAGTTCTTC
TRBJ2-7,TRBD1,-,TRBV4-1,CASSQGRTGEVYEQYF,TGCGCCAGCAGCCAAGGGCGGACAGGGGAAGTTTACGAGCAGTACTTC
TRBJ2-2,TRBD2,-,TRBV27,CASSPLAGTGELFF,TGTGCCAGCAGCCCCCTAGCGGGCACCGGGGAGCTGTTTTTT
TRBJ2-5,-,-,TRBV11-2,CASSLVAGLETQYF,TGTGCCAGCAGCTTAGTCGCGGGACTTGAGACCCAGTACTTC
TRBJ1-3,-,-,TRBV16,CASSQSISGGNTIYF,TGTGCCAGCAGCCAATCAATAAGTGGCGGAAACACCATATATTTT
TRBJ2-7,-,-,TRBV19,CASSIVGDSYEQYF,TGTGCCAGTAGTATAGTCGGGGACTCCTACGAGCAGTACTTC
TRBJ2-7,TRBD2,-,TRBV5-1,CASSWGLAGSYEQYF,TGCGCCAGCAGCTGGGGGCTAGCGGGGTCCTACGAGCAGTACTTC
TRBJ1-5,-,-,TRBV7-8,CASSLQGGHQPQHF,TGTGCCAGCAGCTTACAGGGAGGGCATCAGCCCCAGCATTTT
TRBJ1-4,-,-,TRBV5-1,CASSLGQTKNEKLFF,TGCGCCAGCAGCTTGGGACAGACAAAAAATGAAAAACTGTTTTTT
TRBJ1-1,-,once,TRBV5-4,CASSPQGARNAAQAFF,TGTGCCAGCAGCCCACAGGGAGCCCGGAACGCAGCGCAAGCTTTCTTT
TRBJ1-3,-,-,TRBV10-3,CAMSGDRSSSGNTIYF,TGTGCCATGTCAGGTGACAGGTCCAGCTCTGGAAACACCATATATTTT
TRBJ1-3,TRBD1,-,TRBV15,CATSLGTGRSTIYF,TGTGCCACCAGCCTTGGGACAGGGAGGAGCACCATATATTTT